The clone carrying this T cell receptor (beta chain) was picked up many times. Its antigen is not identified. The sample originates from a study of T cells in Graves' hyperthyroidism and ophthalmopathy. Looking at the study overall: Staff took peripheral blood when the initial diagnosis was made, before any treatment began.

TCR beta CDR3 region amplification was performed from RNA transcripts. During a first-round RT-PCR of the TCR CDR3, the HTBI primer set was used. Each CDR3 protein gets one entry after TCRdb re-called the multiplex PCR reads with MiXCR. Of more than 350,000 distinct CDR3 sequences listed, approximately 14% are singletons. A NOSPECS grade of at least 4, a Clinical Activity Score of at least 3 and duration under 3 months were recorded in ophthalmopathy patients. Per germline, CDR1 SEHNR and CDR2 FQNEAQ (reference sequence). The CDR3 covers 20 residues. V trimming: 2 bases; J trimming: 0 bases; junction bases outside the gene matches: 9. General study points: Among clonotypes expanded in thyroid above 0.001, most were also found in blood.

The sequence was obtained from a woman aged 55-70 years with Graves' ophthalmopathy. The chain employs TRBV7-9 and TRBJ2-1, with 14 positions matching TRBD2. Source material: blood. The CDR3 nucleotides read TGTGCCAGCAGCTTACCCCGGACTAGCGGGAGGCCGAGCTCCTACAATGAGCAGTTCTTC. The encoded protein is CASSLPRTSGRPSSYNEQFF.